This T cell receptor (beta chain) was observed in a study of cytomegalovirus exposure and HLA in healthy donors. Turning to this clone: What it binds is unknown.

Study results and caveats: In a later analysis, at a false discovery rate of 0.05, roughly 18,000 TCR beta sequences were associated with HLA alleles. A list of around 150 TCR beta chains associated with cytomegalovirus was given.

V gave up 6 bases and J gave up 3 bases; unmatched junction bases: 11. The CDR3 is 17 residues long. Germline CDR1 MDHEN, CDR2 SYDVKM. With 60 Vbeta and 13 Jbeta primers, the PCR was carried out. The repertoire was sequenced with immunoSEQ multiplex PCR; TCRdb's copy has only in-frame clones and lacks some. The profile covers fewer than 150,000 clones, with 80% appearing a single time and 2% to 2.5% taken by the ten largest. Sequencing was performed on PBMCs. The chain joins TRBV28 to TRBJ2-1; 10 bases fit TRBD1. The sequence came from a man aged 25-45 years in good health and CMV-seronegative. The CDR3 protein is CASRPGQGTGGYNEQFF. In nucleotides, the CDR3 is TGTGCCAGCAGGCCGGGACAGGGGACGGGGGGCTACAATGAGCAGTTCTTC.